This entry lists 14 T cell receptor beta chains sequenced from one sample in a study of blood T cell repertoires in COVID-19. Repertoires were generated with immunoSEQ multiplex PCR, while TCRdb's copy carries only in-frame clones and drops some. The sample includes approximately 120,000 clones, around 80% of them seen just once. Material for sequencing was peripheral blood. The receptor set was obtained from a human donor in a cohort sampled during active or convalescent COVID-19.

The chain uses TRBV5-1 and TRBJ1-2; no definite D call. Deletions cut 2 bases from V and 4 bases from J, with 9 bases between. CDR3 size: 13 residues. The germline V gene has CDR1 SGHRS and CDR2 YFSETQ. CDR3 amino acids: CASSFEGLYGYTF. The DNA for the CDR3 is TGCGCCAGCAGCTTTGAGGGTCTCTATGGCTACACCTTC.

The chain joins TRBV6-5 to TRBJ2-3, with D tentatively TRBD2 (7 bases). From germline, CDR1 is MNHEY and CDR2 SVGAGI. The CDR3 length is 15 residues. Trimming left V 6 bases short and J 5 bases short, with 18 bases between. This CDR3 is CASSGWGGQKDTQYF. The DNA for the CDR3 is TGTGCCAGCAGCGGGTGGGGGGGGCAGAAAGATACGCAGTATTTT.

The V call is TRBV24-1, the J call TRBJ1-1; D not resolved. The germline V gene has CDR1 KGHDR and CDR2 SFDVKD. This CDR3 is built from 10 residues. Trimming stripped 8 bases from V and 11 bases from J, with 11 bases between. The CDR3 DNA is TGTGCCACCATGGGAGCCTGGGCTTTCTTT. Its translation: CATMGAWAFF.

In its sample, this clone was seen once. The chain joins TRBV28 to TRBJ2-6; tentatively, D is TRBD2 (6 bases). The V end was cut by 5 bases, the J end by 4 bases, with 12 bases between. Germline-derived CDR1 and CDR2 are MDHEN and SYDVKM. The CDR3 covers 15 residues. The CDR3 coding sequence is TGTGCCAGCAGTAATAGCGGAGCGGGGGCCAACGTCCTGACTTTC. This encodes CASSNSGAGANVLTF.

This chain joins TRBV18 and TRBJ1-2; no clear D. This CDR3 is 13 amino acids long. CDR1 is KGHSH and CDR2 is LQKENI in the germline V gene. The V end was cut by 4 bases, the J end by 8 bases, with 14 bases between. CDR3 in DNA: TGTGCCAGCTCACTAGTGGGAGAGGAAGGCTACACCTTC. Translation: CASSLVGEEGYTF.

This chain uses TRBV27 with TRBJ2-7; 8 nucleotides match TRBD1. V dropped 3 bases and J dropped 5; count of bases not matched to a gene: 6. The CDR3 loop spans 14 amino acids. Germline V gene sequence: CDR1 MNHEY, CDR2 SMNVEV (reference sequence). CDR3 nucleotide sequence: TGTGCCAGCAGTTTCCGGGACAGGAGTAACGAGCAGTACTTC. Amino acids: CASSFRDRSNEQYF.

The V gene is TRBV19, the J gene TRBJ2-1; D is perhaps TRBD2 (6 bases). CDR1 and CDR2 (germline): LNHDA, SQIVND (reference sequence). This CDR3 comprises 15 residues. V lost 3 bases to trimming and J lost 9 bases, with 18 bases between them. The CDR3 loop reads CASSMYVGGGSEQFF. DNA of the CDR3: TGTGCCAGTAGTATGTACGTGGGAGGAGGGAGTGAGCAGTTCTTC.

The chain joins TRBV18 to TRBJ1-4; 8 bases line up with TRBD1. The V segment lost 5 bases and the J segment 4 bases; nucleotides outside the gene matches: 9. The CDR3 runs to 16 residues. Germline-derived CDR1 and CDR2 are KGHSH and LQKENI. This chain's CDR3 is CASSAGTGGSNEKLFF. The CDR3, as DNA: TGTGCCAGCTCAGCAGGGACAGGCGGAAGTAATGAAAAACTGTTTTTT.

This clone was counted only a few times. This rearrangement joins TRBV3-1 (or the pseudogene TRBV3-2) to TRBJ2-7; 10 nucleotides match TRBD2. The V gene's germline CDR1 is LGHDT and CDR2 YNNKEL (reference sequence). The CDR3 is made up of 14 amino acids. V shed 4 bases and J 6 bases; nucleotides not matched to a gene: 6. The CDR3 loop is CASSRARLAGEQYF. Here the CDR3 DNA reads TGTGCCAGCAGCCGAGCCAGACTAGCGGGCGAGCAGTACTTC.

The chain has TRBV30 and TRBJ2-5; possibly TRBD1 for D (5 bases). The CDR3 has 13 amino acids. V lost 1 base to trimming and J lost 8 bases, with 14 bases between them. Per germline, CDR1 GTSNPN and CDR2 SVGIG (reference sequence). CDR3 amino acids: CAWSDWGQGTQYF. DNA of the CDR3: TGTGCCTGGAGTGACTGGGGCCAAGGAACCCAGTACTTC.

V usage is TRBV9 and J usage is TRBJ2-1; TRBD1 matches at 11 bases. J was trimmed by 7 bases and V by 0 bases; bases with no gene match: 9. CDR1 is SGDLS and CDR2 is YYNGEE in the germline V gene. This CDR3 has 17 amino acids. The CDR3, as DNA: TGTGCCAGCAGCGTAGTTGCGGGGACAGGGGGTTATAATGAGCAGTTCTTC. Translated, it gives CASSVVAGTGGYNEQFF.

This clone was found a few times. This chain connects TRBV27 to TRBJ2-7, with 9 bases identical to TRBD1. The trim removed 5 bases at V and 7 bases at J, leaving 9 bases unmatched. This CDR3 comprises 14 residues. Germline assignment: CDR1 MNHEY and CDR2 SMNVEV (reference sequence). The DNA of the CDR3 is TGTGCCAGCAGTGTCCTGGGACAGGGCGAGGAGCAGTACTTC. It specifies CASSVLGQGEEQYF.

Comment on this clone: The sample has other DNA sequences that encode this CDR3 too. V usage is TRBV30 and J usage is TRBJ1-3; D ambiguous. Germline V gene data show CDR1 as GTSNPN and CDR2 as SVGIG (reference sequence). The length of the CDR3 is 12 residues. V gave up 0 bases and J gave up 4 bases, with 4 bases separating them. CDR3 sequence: CAWSVQGNTIYF. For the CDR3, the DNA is TGTGCCTGGAGTGTACAGGGAAACACCATATATTTT.

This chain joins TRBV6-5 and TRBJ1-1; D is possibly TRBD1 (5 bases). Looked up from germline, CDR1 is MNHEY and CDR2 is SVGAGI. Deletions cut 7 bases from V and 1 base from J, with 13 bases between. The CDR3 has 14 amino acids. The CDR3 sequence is CASTQVDRNTEAFF. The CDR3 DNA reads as TGTGCCAGCACCCAAGTCGACAGGAACACTGAAGCTTTCTTT.